This is a list of T cell receptor beta chains from one sample in a study of blood T cells in healthy people across ages. TCRdb re-derived calls from the 5' RACE reads in MiXCR, one entry per CDR3 protein. The table includes about 680,000 distinct CDR3 sequences, more than 40% detected once. The sample consisted of blood. Every receptor here comes from a woman aged 55-69 years in good health. CDR3s include the opening cysteine and the closing phenylalanine or tryptophan. The D gene is left open where the match is weak. Not every row has a clone size; where given, it reads once, few, many or a size class.

DNA | CDR3 | J | size | V | D
TGTGCCAGCAGCTTGGGCGCCGCCAATGAGCAGTTCTTC | CASSLGAANEQFF | TRBJ2-1 | - | TRBV7-8 | -
TGCAGTGCTAGTCCTTTAGCGGGAGGTGACGAGCAGTACTTC | CSASPLAGGDEQYF | TRBJ2-7 | few | TRBV20-1 | TRBD2
TGTGCCAGCACCCTGGGCAGTTGGAACACCTTC | CASTLGSWNTF | TRBJ1-2 | - | TRBV6-1 | -
TGTGCCAGCAGCTTAGCTACGGCAAAGGAGCAGTACTTC | CASSLATAKEQYF | TRBJ2-7 | - | TRBV7-2 | -
TGTGCCACCAGCTTCGACGGGATTAATGAAAAACTGTTTTTT | CATSFDGINEKLFF | TRBJ1-4 | - | TRBV15 | -
TGTGCTAGTGGTGTGGTACCGGGGGTCAATGAGCAGTACTTC | CASGVVPGVNEQYF | TRBJ2-7 | - | TRBV12-5 | -
TGTGCCAGCAGCCCCCCCGGGACCAGATACGAGCAGTACTTC | CASSPPGTRYEQYF | TRBJ2-7 | - | TRBV6-2/TRBV6-3 | -
TGCAGGGTTGAGGGGGCGTCCTACAATGAGCAGTTCTTC | CRVEGASYNEQFF | TRBJ2-1 | few | TRBV29-1 | TRBD1
TGTGCCACCAGTGACTCGACTAGCGGGAGGCTCACAGATACGCAGTATTTT | CATSDSTSGRLTDTQYF | TRBJ2-3 | few | TRBV24-1 | TRBD2
TGCAGCGTGGCGGGACAGGGGGCCAAAAACATTCAGTACTTC | CSVAGQGAKNIQYF | TRBJ2-4 | few | TRBV29-1 | TRBD1
TGCAGTGCTAGGGTCTTTAGGCTTGAGCAGTTCTTC | CSARVFRLEQFF | TRBJ2-1 | - | TRBV20-1 | -
TGTGCCAGCAGTGAAGCGGGAGGCTATGGCTACACCTTC | CASSEAGGYGYTF | TRBJ1-2 | - | TRBV6-1 | -
TGTGCCAGCAGTCCCGGACAGCACATTAATGAAAAACTGTTTTTT | CASSPGQHINEKLFF | TRBJ1-4 | - | TRBV6-2/TRBV6-3 | -
TGTGCCAGCAGTTGGGGGAGGACAGGGCTGTCTAACGAGCAGTACTTC | CASSWGRTGLSNEQYF | TRBJ2-7 | - | TRBV27 | TRBD1
TGTGCCAGCAGCCCTACACATTACGAGCAGTACTTC | CASSPTHYEQYF | TRBJ2-7 | few | TRBV7-8 | -
TGCGCCAGCAGCTTGCTCGGACAGCAAGAGATCCAGTACTTC | CASSLLGQQEIQYF | TRBJ2-7 | once | TRBV5-1 | -
TGTGCCAGCAAGACAGGGGGAGTTAAATCCTACGAGCAGTACTTC | CASKTGGVKSYEQYF | TRBJ2-7 | - | TRBV6-2/TRBV6-3 | TRBD1
TGCGCCAGCAGCCACTGGACAGGCGAACAAGAGGCCCAGTACTTC | CASSHWTGEQEAQYF | TRBJ2-5 | - | TRBV4-1 | TRBD1
TGTGCCAGCAGCCTTAGCGGGAAGATGTACGAGCAGTACTTC | CASSLSGKMYEQYF | TRBJ2-7 | - | TRBV7-2 | TRBD2
TGCGCCAGCAGCGCCTGGGACGATACGCAGTATTTT | CASSAWDDTQYF | TRBJ2-3 | - | TRBV5-1 | -
TGTGCCAGCAGTTTAGGCGGAAAGCGGACCTACGAGCAGTACTTC | CASSLGGKRTYEQYF | TRBJ2-7 | few | TRBV12-3/TRBV12-4 | -
TGTGCCAGCAGTTTTGCTCTAGCGGGAACGGAGACCCAGTACTTC | CASSFALAGTETQYF | TRBJ2-5 | few | TRBV12-3/TRBV12-4 | TRBD2
TGTGCCATCAGTGGTAGTCAGGCAATAAGCACAGATACGCAGTATTTT | CAISGSQAISTDTQYF | TRBJ2-3 | - | TRBV10-3 | -
TGCAGTGCCAAAAGGGCGGGAGGGTTGGAGACCCAGTACTTC | CSAKRAGGLETQYF | TRBJ2-5 | - | TRBV20-1 | TRBD2
TGTGCCAGCAGCGTTGAAGGGGCCTACGAGCAGTACTTC | CASSVEGAYEQYF | TRBJ2-7 | - | TRBV9 | -
TGTGCCAGCGGAAACCTAGCGGGAGGCTACAATGAGCAGTTCTTC | CASGNLAGGYNEQFF | TRBJ2-1 | - | TRBV2 | TRBD2
TGTGCCAGCAGCCACGGACAGGGGGCCGGGGAGCTGTTTTTT | CASSHGQGAGELFF | TRBJ2-2 | few | TRBV7-8 | TRBD1
TGTGCCAGCAGTGAGTGGCGGTCCACAGATACGCAGTATTTT | CASSEWRSTDTQYF | TRBJ2-3 | few | TRBV2 | -
TGTGCCAGCAGCGTAGAGAGATCGGATACGCAGTATTTT | CASSVERSDTQYF | TRBJ2-3 | few | TRBV7-2 | -
TGTGCCAGCAGCGTGACGGCGGGACACTCCTACAATGAGCAGTTCTTC | CASSVTAGHSYNEQFF | TRBJ2-1 | - | TRBV9 | -
TGTGCCATCAGTGGGGGAGAGGGTCTGAGTGGGGCCGAGACCCAGTACTTC | CAISGGEGLSGAETQYF | TRBJ2-5 | many | TRBV10-3 | -
TGTGCCAGCCCCGCCAATGGGGAGATCACAGATACGCAGTATTTT | CASPANGEITDTQYF | TRBJ2-3 | - | TRBV28 | -
TGCAGCGTTGGACAGGGAAGCCCCTACGAGCAGTACTTC | CSVGQGSPYEQYF | TRBJ2-7 | few | TRBV29-1 | TRBD1
TGCGCCAGCAGCCAGGAGGGGAACTATGGCTACACCTTC | CASSQEGNYGYTF | TRBJ1-2 | few | TRBV5-1 | -
TGTGCCAGCAGCTTAGCCCTCGGCGGAGATCTTGACAATGAGCAGTTCTTC | CASSLALGGDLDNEQFF | TRBJ2-1 | - | TRBV7-9 | -
TGTGCCAGCAGCTTAACGGGGGGTAACACCGGGGAGCTGTTTTTT | CASSLTGGNTGELFF | TRBJ2-2 | few | TRBV7-9 | TRBD2
TGCAGTGCTAGAGATAAACAAAGAGAAGGCCAGTACTTC | CSARDKQREGQYF | TRBJ2-5 | - | TRBV20-1 | -
TGTGCCAGCAGCCCCGGCCAGGACACCCGAACCTACGAGCAGTACTTC | CASSPGQDTRTYEQYF | TRBJ2-7 | - | TRBV5-4 | -
TGCGTCAGCAAGACTAGCGGAAAAGCCTACGAGCAGTACTTC | CVSKTSGKAYEQYF | TRBJ2-7 | - | TRBV5-1 | TRBD2
TGCAGTGCTGACAGGGGGACCCAGTACTTC | CSADRGTQYF | TRBJ2-5 | - | TRBV20-1 | TRBD1
TGCGGTGCTAGAGATGACCAGGGGGCTCCCTACGAGCAGTACTTC | CGARDDQGAPYEQYF | TRBJ2-7 | - | TRBV20-1 | TRBD1
TGTGCCAGCAGTTTAGGTGGAGGGGCCGGTAGGAACGAGCAGTACTTC | CASSLGGGAGRNEQYF | TRBJ2-7 | - | TRBV28 | -
TGCAGTGCTAGAGAATCTAGCGGGAGAGGAATTGAAGAGACCCAGTACTTT | CSARESSGRGIEETQYF | TRBJ2-5 | - | TRBV20-1 | TRBD2
TGCAGCGTTGAAAAATCAGCCGCCTACAAGGAGCAGTTCTTC | CSVEKSAAYKEQFF | TRBJ2-1 | - | TRBV29-1 | -
TGTGCCAGCAGCTTACAAGCGGGAACTGGGGACACTGAAGCTTTCTTT | CASSLQAGTGDTEAFF | TRBJ1-1 | once | TRBV7-3 | -
TGCGCCAGCAGCCGAAGTGGGGCCCGGGAGACCTACAATGAGCAGTTCTTC | CASSRSGARETYNEQFF | TRBJ2-1 | many | TRBV4-3 | -
TGTGCCAGCAGTTCCCAGGGGGCCGGCCTTGCGACCCAGTACTTC | CASSSQGAGLATQYF | TRBJ2-5 | few | TRBV28 | TRBD1
TGCGCCAGCAGTGAAGGGGATGGCGAGCAGTACTTC | CASSEGDGEQYF | TRBJ2-7 | - | TRBV5-1 | -
TGTGCCAGCAGCCAAGTTTCACGGGGCACCGGGGAGCTGTTTTTT | CASSQVSRGTGELFF | TRBJ2-2 | - | TRBV3-1 | -
TGTGCCAGCAGTCCTTCGACAGGCAAACAGTACTTC | CASSPSTGKQYF | TRBJ2-7 | - | TRBV28 | -
TGTGCCATCAGTGAGTGGGGACCGAACACTGAAGCTTTCTTT | CAISEWGPNTEAFF | TRBJ1-1 | - | TRBV10-3 | -
TGTGCCAGCAGTTCCCCCGGGACAGGCGAGTTCTTC | CASSSPGTGEFF | TRBJ2-1 | once | TRBV28 | TRBD1